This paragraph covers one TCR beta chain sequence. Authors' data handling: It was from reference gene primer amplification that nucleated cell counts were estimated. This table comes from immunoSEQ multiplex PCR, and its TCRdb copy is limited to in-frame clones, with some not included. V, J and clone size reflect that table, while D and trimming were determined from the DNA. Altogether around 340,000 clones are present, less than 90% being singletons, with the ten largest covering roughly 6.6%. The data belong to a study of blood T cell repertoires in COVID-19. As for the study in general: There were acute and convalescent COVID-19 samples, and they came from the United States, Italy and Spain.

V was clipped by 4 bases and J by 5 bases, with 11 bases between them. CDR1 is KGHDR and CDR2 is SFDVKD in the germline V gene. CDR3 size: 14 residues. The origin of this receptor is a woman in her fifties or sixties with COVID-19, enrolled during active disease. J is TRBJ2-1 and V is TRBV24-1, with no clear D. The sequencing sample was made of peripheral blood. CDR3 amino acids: CATSDVKPHNEQFF. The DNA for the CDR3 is TGTGCCACCAGTGACGTAAAGCCCCACAATGAGCAGTTCTTC.